The 6 T cell receptor beta chains presented below share a single source sample, sequenced in a study of blood T cells in healthy people across ages. A second PCR of 7 to 11 cycles used a sample-barcoded 5' primer and a J-beta primer mix. TCRdb used MiXCR to reprocess the 5' RACE reads, holding one entry per CDR3 protein. The sample yields nearly 1 million distinct CDR3 sequences, 51% seen once. What was sequenced was blood. These TCRs come from a woman aged 60-70 years in good health.

The chain combines TRBV29-1 with TRBJ1-2; 11 nucleotides agree with TRBD1. The germline V gene encodes CDR1 SQVTM and CDR2 ANQGSEA. This CDR3 contains 15 residues. V was pared by 6 bases and J by 4 bases, with 10 bases of the junction left unmatched. The CDR3 DNA is TGCAGCGTGGCGGACAGGGGGCGCGGAGGCTATGGCTACACCTTC. It yields the protein CSVADRGRGGYGYTF. The full variable domain, with the rest looked up from reference TRBV29-1 and TRBJ1-2, is SAVISQKPSRDICQRGTSLTIQCQVDSQVTMMFWYRQQPGQSLTLIATANQGSEATYESGFVIDKFPISRPNLTFSTLTVSNMSPEDSSIYLCSVADRGRGGYGYTFGSGTRLTVV.

This clonotype was observed many times. This chain links TRBV7-2 with TRBJ2-7; D ambiguous. V lost 4 bases to trimming and J lost 3 bases, with 16 bases between them. Germline V gene data show CDR1 as SGHTA and CDR2 as FQGNSA. This CDR3 is built from 15 residues. Here the CDR3 DNA reads TGTGCCAGCAGCTCAAGCATGGGCTATAACTACGAGCAGTACTTC. Amino acids: CASSSSMGYNYEQYF.

J is TRBJ2-7 and V is TRBV7-2; TRBD2 might be the D (5 bases). The CDR3 has 14 amino acids. V lost 6 bases to trimming and J lost 3 bases, with 15 bases between them. Germline V CDR1 and CDR2: SGHTA, FQGNSA. The CDR3, as DNA: TGTGCCAGCAGATCCCCAGCGGAGGTCTACGAGCAGTACTTC. Its translation is CASRSPAEVYEQYF.

This sequence joins TRBV28 and TRBJ2-7; perhaps TRBD1 as D (5 bases). The CDR3 is 13 residues long. V was shortened by 8 bases and J by 2 bases, with 13 bases between the two germline ends. CDR1 is MDHEN, CDR2 SYDVKM, per germline. CDR3 sequence reads: CASSTPGTYEQYF. The CDR3 nucleotides are TGTGCCAGCTCGACCCCAGGGACCTACGAGCAGTACTTC.

V gene TRBV4-1 combines with J gene TRBJ2-1; D is undetermined. Per germline, CDR1 MGHRA and CDR2 YSYEKL. The CDR3 runs 14 residues. V gave up 0 bases and J gave up 7 bases, with 10 bases separating them. This CDR3 reads CASSQDKGRNEQFF. CDR3 DNA: TGCGCCAGCAGCCAAGATAAAGGGCGGAATGAGCAGTTCTTC.

The count of this clonotype is one. The V call is TRBV28, the J call TRBJ2-7; D gene unclear. The CDR3 covers 14 residues. Deletions cut 8 bases from V and 3 bases from J, with 17 bases between. Germline V CDR1 and CDR2: MDHEN, SYDVKM. In nucleotides, the CDR3 is TGTGCCAGCCGCCCCGGGTCAGCTAACTACGAGCAGTACTTC. It yields the protein CASRPGSANYEQYF.